This entry is about one TCR beta chain. The antigen is unknown. Profiling relied on immunoSEQ multiplex PCR, and the TCRdb table lists in-frame clones only, not all of them. The table has 150,000 to 180,000 clones, 88% seen once. The sample originates from a study of T cell responses to AZD1222 COVID-19 vaccine. Looking at the study overall: Second doses at about 4 or about 12 weeks were pooled.

Broader study findings: Sampling that yielded the repertoires occurred only after the peak T cell response.

Deletions cut 4 bases from V and 3 bases from J, with 20 bases between. The V gene's germline CDR1 is LNHDA and CDR2 SQIVND (reference sequence). The CDR3 totals 17 residues. Sequencing was performed on peripheral blood, taken on day 0 of AZD1222 vaccination. The TCR comes from an adult in good health. The J gene is TRBJ2-3, the V gene TRBV19; D might be TRBD2 (6 bases). The CDR3 loop reads CASSTRAGRQRTDTQYF. The DNA for the CDR3 is TGTGCCAGTAGTACTAGGGCTGGGAGGCAACGGACAGATACGCAGTATTTT.